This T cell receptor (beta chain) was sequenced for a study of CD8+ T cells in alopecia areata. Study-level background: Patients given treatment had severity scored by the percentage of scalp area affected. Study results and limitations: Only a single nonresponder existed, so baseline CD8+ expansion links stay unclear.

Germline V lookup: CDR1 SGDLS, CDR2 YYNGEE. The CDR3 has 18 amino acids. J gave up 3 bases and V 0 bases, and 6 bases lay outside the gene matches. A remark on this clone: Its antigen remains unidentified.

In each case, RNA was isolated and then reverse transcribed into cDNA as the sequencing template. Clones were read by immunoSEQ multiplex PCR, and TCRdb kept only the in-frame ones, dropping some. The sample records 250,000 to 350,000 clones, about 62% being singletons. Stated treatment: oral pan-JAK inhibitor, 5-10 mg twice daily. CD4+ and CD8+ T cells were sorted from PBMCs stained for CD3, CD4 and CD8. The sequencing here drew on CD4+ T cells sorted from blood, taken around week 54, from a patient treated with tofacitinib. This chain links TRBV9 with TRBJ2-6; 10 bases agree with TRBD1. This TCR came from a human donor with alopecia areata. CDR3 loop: CASSVAPDRGSGANVLTF. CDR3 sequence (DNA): TGTGCCAGCAGCGTAGCCCCGGACAGGGGGAGTGGGGCCAACGTCCTGACTTTC.